A single T cell receptor beta chain is shown here with its context. Its antigen is not known. Other DNA sequences in this specimen translate into the identical CDR3. Only in-frame clones appear in the TCRdb table, and some are missing; sequencing was by immunoSEQ multiplex PCR. The sample includes some 2,000,000 clones, 85% to 95% of them seen just once. The data originate from a study of shared clonotypes between healthy human individuals. The wider study: The study used three CD4 naive, three CD4 memory, two CD8 naive and one CD8 memory plate per donor.

In the naive CD8 group, cells lacked CD45RO and were positively selected for CCR7, so terminally differentiated effector memory CD45RA+ cells were left out. Study conclusions and caveats: Apart from blood, nothing was sampled; tissue repertoires likely differ. Inspection by rarefaction showed sorted-subset sequencing to be incomplete despite large depth.

In germline, CDR1 is SEHNR, CDR2 FQNEAQ (reference sequence). The CDR3 sequence is 13 residues long. The ends were cut back, 0 bases at V and 4 bases at J, with 4 bases in the middle. The sequenced sample consisted of naive CD8+ T cells sorted from blood. The clonotype comes from a man younger than 35 in good health. The chain employs TRBV7-9 and TRBJ2-1; D is undetermined. The CDR3 here is CASSLANYNEQFF. CDR3 nucleotide sequence: TGTGCCAGCAGCTTAGCCAATTACAATGAGCAGTTCTTC. Full variable domain (remainder filled in from reference TRBV7-9 and TRBJ2-1): DTGVSQNPRHKITKRGQNVTFRCDPISEHNRLYWYRQTLGQGPEFLTYFQNEAQLEKSRLLSDRFSAERPKGSFSTLEIQRTEQGDSAMYLCASSLANYNEQFFGPGTRLTVL.